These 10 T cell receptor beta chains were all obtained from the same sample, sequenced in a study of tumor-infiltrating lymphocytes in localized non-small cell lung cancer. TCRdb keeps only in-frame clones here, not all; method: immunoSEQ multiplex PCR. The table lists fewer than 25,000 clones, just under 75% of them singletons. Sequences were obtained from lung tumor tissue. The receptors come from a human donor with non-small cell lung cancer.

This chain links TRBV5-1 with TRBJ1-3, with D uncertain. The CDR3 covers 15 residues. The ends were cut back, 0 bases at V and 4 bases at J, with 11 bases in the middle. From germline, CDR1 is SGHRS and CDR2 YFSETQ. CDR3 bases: TGCGCCAGCAGCTTGGGAAGGGCGGAGGGAAACACCATATATTTT. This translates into CASSLGRAEGNTIYF.

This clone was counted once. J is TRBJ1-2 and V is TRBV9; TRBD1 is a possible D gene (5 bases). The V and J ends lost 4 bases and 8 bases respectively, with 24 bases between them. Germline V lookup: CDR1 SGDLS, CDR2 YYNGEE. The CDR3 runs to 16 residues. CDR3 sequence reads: CASSPGGVAGRRGYTF. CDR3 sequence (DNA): TGTGCCAGCAGCCCGGGGGGGGTGGCAGGTCGAAGAGGCTACACCTTC.

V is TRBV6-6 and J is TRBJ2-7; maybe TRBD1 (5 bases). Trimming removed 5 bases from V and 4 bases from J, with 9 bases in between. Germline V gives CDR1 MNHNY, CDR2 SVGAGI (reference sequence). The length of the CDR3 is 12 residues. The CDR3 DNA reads TGTGCCAGCAGTGGGGCAGGGTACGAGCAGTACTTC. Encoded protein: CASSGAGYEQYF.

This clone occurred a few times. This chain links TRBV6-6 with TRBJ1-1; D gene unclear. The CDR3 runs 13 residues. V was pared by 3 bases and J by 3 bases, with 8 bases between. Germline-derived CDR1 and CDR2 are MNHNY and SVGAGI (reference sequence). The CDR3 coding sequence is TGTGCCAGCAGTTATATGGTGGACACTGAAGCTTTCTTT. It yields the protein CASSYMVDTEAFF.

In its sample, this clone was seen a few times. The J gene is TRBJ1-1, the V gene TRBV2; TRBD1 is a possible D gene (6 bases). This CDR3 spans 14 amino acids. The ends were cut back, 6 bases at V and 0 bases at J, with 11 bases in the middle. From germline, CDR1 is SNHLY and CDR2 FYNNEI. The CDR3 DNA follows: TGTGCCAGCAGGTACCAGGGGATGAACACTGAAGCTTTCTTT. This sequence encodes CASRYQGMNTEAFF.

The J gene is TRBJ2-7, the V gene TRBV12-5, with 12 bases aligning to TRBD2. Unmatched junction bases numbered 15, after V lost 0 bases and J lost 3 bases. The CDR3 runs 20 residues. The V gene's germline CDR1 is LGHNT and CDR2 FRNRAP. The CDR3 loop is CASGLVLGRTSGNLFYEQYF. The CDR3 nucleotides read TGTGCTAGTGGTTTGGTACTAGGCCGGACTAGCGGGAACCTTTTCTACGAGCAGTACTTC.

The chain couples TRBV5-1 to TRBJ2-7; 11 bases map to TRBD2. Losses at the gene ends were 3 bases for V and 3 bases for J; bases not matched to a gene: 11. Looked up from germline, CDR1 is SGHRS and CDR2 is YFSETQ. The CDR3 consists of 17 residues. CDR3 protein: CASSSGGTSGPIYEQYF. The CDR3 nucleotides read TGCGCCAGCAGCTCCGGCGGGACTAGCGGACCTATCTACGAGCAGTACTTC.

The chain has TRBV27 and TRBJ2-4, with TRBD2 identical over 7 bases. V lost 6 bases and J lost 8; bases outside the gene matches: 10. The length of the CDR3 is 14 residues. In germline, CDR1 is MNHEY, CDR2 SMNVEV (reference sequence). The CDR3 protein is CASRRVGRGDIQYF. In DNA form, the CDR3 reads TGTGCCAGCAGACGGGTCGGACGGGGGGACATTCAGTACTTC.

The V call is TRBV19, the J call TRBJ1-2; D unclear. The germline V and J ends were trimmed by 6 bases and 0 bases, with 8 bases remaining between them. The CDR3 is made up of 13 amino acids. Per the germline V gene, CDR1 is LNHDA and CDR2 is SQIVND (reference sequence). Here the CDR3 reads CASRRVPNYGYTF. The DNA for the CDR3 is TGTGCCAGTAGGAGGGTACCTAACTATGGCTACACCTTC.

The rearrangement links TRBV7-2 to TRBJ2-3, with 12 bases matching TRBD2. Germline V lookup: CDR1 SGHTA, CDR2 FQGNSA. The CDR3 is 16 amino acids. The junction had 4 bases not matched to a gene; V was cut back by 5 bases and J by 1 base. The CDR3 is CASSTRLAGGTDTQYF. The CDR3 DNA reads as TGTGCCAGCAGCACTAGACTAGCGGGGGGCACAGATACGCAGTATTTT.